One sample yielded the 30 T cell receptor beta chains listed below, sequenced in a study of blood T cell repertoires in COVID-19. Produced via immunoSEQ multiplex PCR; TCRdb's table is partial and in-frame only. In the table there are 150,000 to 180,000 clones, 85% of which are singletons. The sample was peripheral blood. The receptors were gathered from a woman aged 55-69 years with COVID-19, enrolled during active disease.

This sequence joins TRBV18 and TRBJ1-5; TRBD1 matches at 10 bases. The CDR3 loop spans 15 amino acids. Germline CDR1 and CDR2: KGHSH and LQKENI. With V trimmed by 6 bases and J by 7 bases, 9 bases remained unmatched. The CDR3 loop reads CASSPDRGHGQPQHF. The CDR3 nucleotides are TGTGCCAGCTCCCCAGACAGGGGGCACGGACAGCCCCAGCATTTT. Full variable domain (remainder filled in from reference TRBV18 and TRBJ1-5): NAGVMQNPRHLVRRRGQEARLRCSPMKGHSHVYWYRQLPEEGLKFMVYLQKENIIDESGMPKERFSAEFPKEGPSILRIQQVVRGDSAAYFCASSPDRGHGQPQHFGDGTRLSIL.

The rearrangement links TRBV3-1 (or the pseudogene TRBV3-2) to TRBJ1-4, with 8 bases aligning to TRBD1. The germline V gene has CDR1 LGHDT and CDR2 YNNKEL (reference sequence). The junction had 0 bases not matched to a gene; V was cut back by 0 bases and J by 6 bases. This CDR3 region has 14 residues. The CDR3 nucleotides read TGTGCCAGCAGCCAAGAGACAGGGGATGAAAAACTGTTTTTT. Translation gives CASSQETGDEKLFF.

The chain employs TRBV10-3 and TRBJ2-1, with 8 bases matching TRBD2. The J segment lost 4 bases and the V segment lost 7 bases, leaving 9 bases of the junction unmatched. CDR1 ENHRY and CDR2 SYGVKD come from the germline V gene. CDR3 length: 15 amino acids. The DNA for the CDR3 is TGTGCCATCAAGGGTAGCGGGATGAAATACAATGAGCAGTTCTTC. Residues: CAIKGSGMKYNEQFF.

This clone was seen only once. The gene calls are TRBV10-3 and TRBJ1-2; 9 nucleotides match TRBD1. CDR1 ENHRY and CDR2 SYGVKD come from the germline V gene. The CDR3 is made up of 15 amino acids. The V segment lost 8 bases and the J segment 3 bases; nucleotides outside the gene matches: 10. The CDR3 region is CAIRGDRATDYGYTF. The CDR3, as DNA: TGTGCCATCCGCGGGGACAGGGCGACCGACTATGGCTACACCTTC.

The V gene is TRBV6-5, the J gene TRBJ2-5, with D possibly matching TRBD1 (6 bases). CDR1 and CDR2 from the germline V gene are MNHEY and SVGAGI. V was shortened by 6 bases and J by 4 bases, with 12 bases between the two germline ends. The CDR3 contains 13 residues. The CDR3 DNA reads as TGTGCCAGCAGCAGGGGTCGCCGAGAGACCCAGTACTTC. As protein: CASSRGRRETQYF.

V is TRBV5-1 and J is TRBJ1-6; 8 nucleotides agree with TRBD1. The CDR3 loop spans 15 amino acids. Germline trimming cut 4 bases from V and 6 bases from J; bases unmatched to any gene: 6. CDR1 and CDR2 (germline): SGHRS, YFSETQ. For the CDR3, the DNA is TGCGCCAGCAGCCAAAGGACAGGGCTTAATTCACCCCTCCACTTT. Translating gives CASSQRTGLNSPLHF. The full variable domain, with the rest looked up from reference TRBV5-1 and TRBJ1-6, is KAGVTQTPRYLIKTRGQQVTLSCSPISGHRSVSWYQQTPGQGLQFLFEYFSETQRNKGNFPGRFSGRQFSNSRSEMNVSTLELGDSALYLCASSQRTGLNSPLHFGNGTRLTVT.

This chain uses TRBV6-5 with TRBJ2-7; the D gene is possibly TRBD2 (6 bases). CDR1 MNHEY and CDR2 SVGAGI come from the germline V gene. The CDR3 is 15 residues long. The V end lost 7 bases, the J end lost 7 bases, and 23 bases lay between the germline ends. CDR3 region: CASTSGSTYRGEQYF. The CDR3 DNA reads TGTGCCAGCACGTCGGGAAGTACCTACCGGGGGGAGCAGTACTTC.

The chain joins TRBV9 to TRBJ1-6; possibly TRBD1 for D (5 bases). V was cut by 1 base and J by 9 bases, with 11 bases left in between. Looked up from germline, CDR1 is SGDLS and CDR2 is YYNGEE. The CDR3 is 14 residues long. DNA of the CDR3: TGTGCCAGCAGCGTACGACAGACGGCTTCACCCCTCCACTTT. Translating gives CASSVRQTASPLHF.

V gene TRBV5-6 combines with J gene TRBJ2-1; D is unresolved. The V and J ends lost 3 bases and 8 bases respectively, with 9 bases between them. Germline CDR1 and CDR2: SGHDT and YYEEEE. The CDR3 spans 12 residues. The CDR3 region is CASSWSRHEQFF. The CDR3 DNA reads as TGTGCCAGCAGCTGGAGTCGGCATGAGCAGTTCTTC.

This rearrangement joins TRBV10-3 to TRBJ1-5; D is ambiguous. The CDR3 is 14 residues long. V lost 3 bases and J 3 bases, leaving 9 bases between the germline ends. Germline V gene lookup returns CDR1 ENHRY and CDR2 SYGVKD. CDR3 protein: CAISEREDNQPQHF. CDR3 nucleotide sequence: TGTGCCATCAGTGAAAGAGAGGACAATCAGCCCCAGCATTTT.

The gene calls are TRBV20-1 and TRBJ1-2; D is ambiguous. The CDR3 has 10 residues. The V and J ends lost 3 bases and 8 bases respectively, with 7 bases between them. Germline V CDR1 and CDR2: DFQATT, SNEGSKA (reference sequence). This CDR3 reads CSASVGGYTF. CDR3 in DNA: TGCAGTGCTAGTGTTGGCGGCTACACCTTC.

The rearrangement links TRBV5-4 to TRBJ1-2; no definite D call. Germline V lookup: CDR1 SGHNT, CDR2 YYREEE (reference sequence). This CDR3 spans 15 amino acids. V lost 4 bases and J lost 1, with 14 bases in between. CDR3 protein: CASSNRASVNYGYTF. The CDR3 coding sequence is TGTGCCAGCAGCAACAGAGCATCAGTTAACTATGGCTACACCTTC.

The rearrangement links TRBV18 to TRBJ1-4, with 7 bases lining up with TRBD1. The CDR3 extends over 14 amino acids. V dropped 2 bases and J dropped 7; count of bases not matched to a gene: 4. Per the germline V gene, CDR1 is KGHSH and CDR2 is LQKENI. The CDR3 region is CASSPGRGIEKLFF. The CDR3 coding sequence is TGTGCCAGCTCACCAGGCAGGGGGATTGAAAAACTGTTTTTT. Supplemented by reference TRBV18 and TRBJ1-4, the full variable domain reads NAGVMQNPRHLVRRRGQEARLRCSPMKGHSHVYWYRQLPEEGLKFMVYLQKENIIDESGMPKERFSAEFPKEGPSILRIQQVVRGDSAAYFCASSPGRGIEKLFFGSGTQLSVL.

The gene calls are TRBV5-5 and TRBJ2-4; 7 bases line up with TRBD1. The CDR3 has 14 residues. Per germline, CDR1 SGHKS and CDR2 YYEKEE (reference sequence). The V and J ends lost 7 bases and 1 base, in that order; junction bases with no gene match: 5. The CDR3 DNA reads TGTGCCAGCGGAACGACAGGGGCCAAAAACATTCAGTACTTC. This sequence encodes CASGTTGAKNIQYF.

The chain is built from TRBV7-9 and TRBJ1-4; a weak D match, TRBD1 (6 bases). The germline gives CDR1 SEHNR, CDR2 FQNEAQ (reference sequence). This CDR3 is built from 16 residues. V was cut by 3 bases and J by 12 bases, with 23 bases left in between. CDR3: CASSLDRTGPGRELFF. The CDR3 nucleotides are TGTGCCAGCAGCTTGGATCGAACAGGGCCGGGGAGGGAACTGTTTTTT.

V is TRBV2 and J is TRBJ2-2, with D perhaps matching TRBD1 (6 bases). The CDR3 runs to 17 residues. The V end lost 7 bases, the J end lost 5 bases, and 23 bases lay between the germline ends. CDR1 and CDR2 (germline): SNHLY, FYNNEI. This CDR3 reads CASNLDRSALRTGELFF. The CDR3 bases are TGTGCCAGCAATCTCGACAGGTCCGCATTAAGAACCGGGGAGCTGTTTTTT.

The rearrangement joins TRBV19 to TRBJ1-3; D is undetermined. This CDR3 comprises 17 residues. Deletions cut 3 bases from V and 0 bases from J, with 15 bases between. CDR1 is LNHDA, CDR2 SQIVND, per germline (reference sequence). The CDR3 sequence is CASSISVSVHSGNTIYF. CDR3 sequence (DNA): TGTGCCAGTAGTATTTCAGTGTCCGTTCACTCTGGAAACACCATATATTTT. The complete variable domain, with remaining parts taken from reference TRBV19 and TRBJ1-3, reads DGGITQSPKYLFRKEGQNVTLSCEQNLNHDAMYWYRQDPGQGLRLIYYSQIVNDFQKGDIAEGYSVSREKKESFPLTVTSAQKNPTAFYLCASSISVSVHSGNTIYFGEGSWLTVV.

This chain uses TRBV7-9 with TRBJ1-1; D remains ambiguous. Deletions cut 6 bases from V and 9 bases from J, with 14 bases between. The CDR3 contains 12 residues. The germline CDR1 and CDR2 sequences are SEHNR and FQNEAQ (reference sequence). The CDR3 is CASRFLDNKAFF. As DNA, the CDR3 is TGTGCCAGCAGATTCCTTGACAATAAAGCTTTCTTT.

The chain joins TRBV11-3 to TRBJ2-1; tentatively, D is TRBD1 (5 bases). V lost 6 bases, J lost 0 bases, and 12 bases lay in between. From germline, CDR1 is SGHNT and CDR2 YENEEA. The CDR3 is made up of 15 amino acids. CDR3 residues: CASSSDSYSYNEQFF. CDR3 DNA sequence: TGTGCCAGCAGTTCCGACAGCTACTCCTACAATGAGCAGTTCTTC.

This clone was seen a single time. J is TRBJ1-1 and V is TRBV9; D call uncertain. The germline gives CDR1 SGDLS, CDR2 YYNGEE. The germline V and J ends were trimmed by 0 bases and 1 base, with 10 bases remaining between them. CDR3 size: 15 residues. CDR3 sequence (DNA): TGTGCCAGCAGCGTAGGCGGCAGAACGAACACTGAAGCTTTCTTT. It encodes CASSVGGRTNTEAFF.

As for this clone: Other DNA sequences from this sample encode an identical CDR3 as well. The chain is built from TRBV7-3 and TRBJ1-1, with a weak D call TRBD1 (5 bases). V dropped 5 bases and J dropped 2 bases, with 9 bases sitting between them. The germline V gene encodes CDR1 SGHTA and CDR2 FQGTGA. The CDR3 consists of 13 residues. This chain's CDR3 is CASSLRANTEAFF. CDR3 nucleotide sequence: TGTGCCAGCAGCCTCAGGGCTAACACTGAAGCTTTCTTT.

There are a few counts of this clone. This sample includes further DNA sequences coding for the same CDR3. The genes are TRBV5-1 and TRBJ1-6; TRBD1 is a possible D gene (6 bases). V shed 7 bases and J shed 8 bases, with 13 bases lying between them. This CDR3 spans 13 amino acids. Germline V gene data show CDR1 as SGHRS and CDR2 as YFSETQ. The CDR3 sequence is CASGRGADSPLHF. CDR3 coding DNA: TGCGCCAGCGGTCGGGGGGCGGATTCACCCCTCCACTTT.

V is TRBV14 and J is TRBJ2-3; maybe TRBD2 (6 bases). The germline V gene has CDR1 SGHDN and CDR2 FVKESK. This CDR3 has 16 amino acids. With 0 bases removed from V and 4 bases from J, the gap between germline ends came to 14 bases. The CDR3 spells CASSQDLGTRSDTQYF. The CDR3, as DNA: TGTGCCAGCAGCCAAGATCTGGGGACTCGGTCAGATACGCAGTATTTT.

This chain joins TRBV7-2 and TRBJ2-2; D uncertain. The germline CDR1 and CDR2 sequences are SGHTA and FQGNSA. The V and J ends lost 0 bases and 3 bases respectively, with 14 bases between them. CDR3 size: 17 residues. CDR3 in amino acids: CASSLAGQALYTGELFF. In DNA form, the CDR3 reads TGTGCCAGCAGCTTAGCTGGGCAGGCCCTCTACACCGGGGAGCTGTTTTTT.

The J gene is TRBJ2-1, the V gene TRBV3-1 (or the pseudogene TRBV3-2); TRBD2 agrees at 12 bases. The V segment lost 1 base and the J segment 4 bases; nucleotides outside the gene matches: 5. Germline V gene lookup returns CDR1 LGHDT and CDR2 YNNKEL (reference sequence). CDR3 size: 17 residues. The CDR3: CASSQGASGGGYNEQFF. The DNA of the CDR3 is TGTGCCAGCAGCCAAGGTGCTAGCGGGGGGGGATACAATGAGCAGTTCTTC.

The CDR3 loop reads CASSGGGNQPQHF. CDR3 nucleotides: TGTGCCAGCAGCGGGGGTGGCAATCAGCCCCAGCATTTT. This chain connects TRBV12-3 or TRBV12-4 to TRBJ1-5, with a tentative D call TRBD1 (5 bases). CDR3 length: 13 residues. Trimming stripped 6 bases from V and 2 bases from J, with 8 bases between.

V usage is TRBV6-5 and J usage is TRBJ2-7, with TRBD2 identical over 9 bases. The CDR3 consists of 12 residues. The V gene's germline CDR1 is MNHEY and CDR2 SVGAGI. V trimming: 8 bases; J trimming: 4 bases; junction bases outside the gene matches: 3. The CDR3: CASSSGAYEQYV. CDR3 coding DNA: TGTGCCAGCTCTAGCGGGGCTTACGAGCAGTACGTC.

The chain joins TRBV20-1 to TRBJ1-2; D may be TRBD1 (5 bases). Germline V gene lookup returns CDR1 DFQATT and CDR2 SNEGSKA (reference sequence). This CDR3 region has 10 residues. The V end lost 6 bases, the J end lost 8 bases, and 10 bases lay between the germline ends. The CDR3 sequence: CSAPQGGYTF. CDR3 DNA: TGCAGTGCGCCCCAGGGAGGCTACACCTTC.

The V and J genes are TRBV24-1 and TRBJ1-1; no firm D call. Germline V CDR1 and CDR2: KGHDR, SFDVKD. The CDR3 contains 13 residues. Deletions cut 9 bases from V and 4 bases from J, with 14 bases between. DNA of the CDR3: TGTGCCACCGCTGAGGGAGGTCGCACTGAAGCTTTCTTT. It is translated as CATAEGGRTEAFF.

A remark on this clone: The same CDR3 is also encoded by other DNA sequences in this sample. The V gene is TRBV4-1, the J gene TRBJ1-6, with TRBD1 as a possible D gene (5 bases). V gave up 0 bases and J gave up 0 bases, with 15 bases separating them. CDR3 length equals 19 residues. Germline V gene sequence: CDR1 MGHRA, CDR2 YSYEKL. The CDR3 protein is CASSQDGSRASSYNSPLHF. CDR3 coding DNA: TGCGCCAGCAGCCAAGATGGCAGCAGGGCGAGCTCCTATAATTCACCCCTCCACTTT.